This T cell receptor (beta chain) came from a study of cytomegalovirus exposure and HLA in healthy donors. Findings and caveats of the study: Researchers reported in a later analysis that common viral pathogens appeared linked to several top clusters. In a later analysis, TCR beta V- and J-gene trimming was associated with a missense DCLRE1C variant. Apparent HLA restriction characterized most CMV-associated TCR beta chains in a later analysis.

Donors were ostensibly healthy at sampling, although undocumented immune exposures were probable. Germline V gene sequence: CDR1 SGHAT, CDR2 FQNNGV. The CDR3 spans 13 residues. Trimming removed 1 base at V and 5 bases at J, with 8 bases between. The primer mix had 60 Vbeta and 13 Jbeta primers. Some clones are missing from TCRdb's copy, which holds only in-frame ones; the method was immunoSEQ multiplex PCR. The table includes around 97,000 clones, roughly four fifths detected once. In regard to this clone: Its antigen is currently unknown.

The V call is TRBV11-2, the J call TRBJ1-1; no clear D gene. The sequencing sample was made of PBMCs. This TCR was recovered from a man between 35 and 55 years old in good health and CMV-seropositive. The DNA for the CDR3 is TGTGCCAGCAGCTTAGTTCCTTCGACTGAAGCTTTCTTT. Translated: CASSLVPSTEAFF.